This T cell receptor beta chain was recovered during a study of cytomegalovirus exposure and HLA in healthy donors. The study ran its PCR with 60 Vbeta and 13 Jbeta primers. Only in-frame clones appear in the TCRdb table, and some are missing; sequencing was by immunoSEQ multiplex PCR. In the table there are some 220,000 clones, around 80% of which are singletons. The source is a woman aged 40 to 49 in good health and CMV-seronegative. Input material: PBMCs.

CDR3 nucleotide sequence: TGTGCCAGCAGGACAGGGTTTCAGGGCACTGAAGCTTTCTTT. Encoded protein: CASRTGFQGTEAFF. The chain is built from TRBV11-2 and TRBJ1-1, with TRBD1 matching 7 bases. J gave up 4 bases and V 6 bases, and 8 bases lay outside the gene matches. The CDR3 totals 14 residues. Germline loops: CDR1 SGHAT, CDR2 FQNNGV.